This entry concerns a single T cell receptor beta chain. Its specificity is not known. This entry comes from a study of OX40 agonist ivuxolimab in advanced cancers. The sampling schedule covered blood at baseline, cycle 4 day 1, and cycle 7 day 1. Whole-study results and caveats: Mean expanded clone counts were higher in CD8+ than CD4+ T cells. Part of the nonresponder group also had normalized T-cell clonal expansion that was low.

Only in-frame clones appear in the TCRdb table, and some are missing; sequencing was by immunoSEQ multiplex PCR. Of about 150,000 clones in the sample, about 92% are singletons; the top ten hold roughly 1%. The input for sequencing was CD4+ or CD8+ T cells sorted from blood, taken in a trial of the OX40 agonist ivuxolimab. This receptor was obtained from an adult with an advanced solid tumor such as melanoma, head and neck, liver or kidney cancer.

The CDR3 DNA reads as TGTGCCAGCAGCCCCGAGGGGGGGAGAAACACCATATATTTT. It codes for CASSPEGGRNTIYF. The chain links TRBV9 to TRBJ1-3; maybe TRBD1 (6 bases). Germline CDR1 and CDR2: SGDLS and YYNGEE. The CDR3 runs to 14 residues. The V end lost 4 bases, the J end lost 5 bases, and 13 bases lay between the germline ends.